What follows are 22 T cell receptor beta chains derived from one specimen sequenced in a study of OX40 agonist ivuxolimab in advanced cancers. Generated by immunoSEQ multiplex PCR, the TCRdb table keeps only in-frame clones and is missing some. Here the sample spans around 95,000 clones, 80% to 95% being singletons. This material consisted of CD4+ or CD8+ T cells sorted from blood, taken in a trial of the OX40 agonist ivuxolimab. These receptors were taken from an adult with an advanced solid tumor such as melanoma, head and neck, liver or kidney cancer.

A single count supports this clone. The chain carries TRBV19 and TRBJ2-5; D is unclear. From germline, CDR1 is LNHDA and CDR2 SQIVND (reference sequence). V lost 2 bases and J 2 bases, leaving 9 bases between the germline ends. The CDR3 has 14 amino acids. The CDR3 DNA follows: TGTGCCAGTAGTATATGGGCAGAGCAAGAGACCCAGTACTTC. It is translated as CASSIWAEQETQYF.

This chain links TRBV27 with TRBJ1-4, with 8 bases that match TRBD1. There are 18 residues in the CDR3. J lost 3 bases, V lost 2 bases, and 11 bases had no gene match. CDR1 and CDR2 (germline): MNHEY, SMNVEV (reference sequence). Here the CDR3 DNA reads TGTGCCAGCAGTTTAGTCAGGGGGCGCGGGAGTTCTAATGAAAAACTGTTTTTT. Amino acids: CASSLVRGRGSSNEKLFF.

The V gene is TRBV11-2, the J gene TRBJ2-5; 11 positions match TRBD1. Germline values: CDR1 SGHAT, CDR2 FQNNGV. The CDR3 runs to 17 residues. The junction had 11 bases not matched to a gene; V was cut back by 3 bases and J by 5 bases. As DNA, the CDR3 is TGTGCCAGCAGCTTGGGACAGGGGGGTTCGTCTAGGGAGACCCAGTACTTC. This codes for CASSLGQGGSSRETQYF.

In DNA, the CDR3 is TGCAGTGCTCCGCTCTACGAGCAGTACTTC. Translating it yields CSAPLYEQYF. This chain uses TRBV20-1 with TRBJ2-7; D call uncertain. The V and J ends lost 5 bases and 3 bases respectively, with 5 bases between them. CDR1 is DFQATT and CDR2 is SNEGSKA in the germline V gene (reference sequence). This CDR3 contains 10 residues.

The V gene is TRBV5-1, the J gene TRBJ2-3; D call uncertain. Per germline, CDR1 SGHRS and CDR2 YFSETQ. The CDR3 has 13 amino acids. Trimming took off 0 bases at V and 0 bases at J, with 2 bases between the two ends. CDR3 sequence (DNA): TGCGCCAGCAGCTTGGTTAGCACAGATACGCAGTATTTT. Protein product: CASSLVSTDTQYF.

The chain joins TRBV14 to TRBJ2-1, with a weak D call TRBD2 (6 bases). The germline gives CDR1 SGHDN, CDR2 FVKESK. CDR3 size: 19 residues. The germline V and J ends were trimmed by 4 bases and 0 bases, with 22 bases remaining between them. Here the CDR3 reads CASSPTIGGLPSSYNEQFF. CDR3 nucleotides: TGTGCCAGCAGCCCGACGATCGGAGGGCTACCTAGCTCCTACAATGAGCAGTTCTTC. Full variable domain (missing parts from reference TRBV14 and TRBJ2-1): EAGVTQFPSHSVIEKGQTVTLRCDPISGHDNLYWYRRVMGKEIKFLLHFVKESKQDESGMPNNRFLAERTGGTYSTLKVQPAELEDSGVYFCASSPTIGGLPSSYNEQFFGPGTRLTVL.

The chain uses TRBV19 and TRBJ1-5; D is possibly TRBD1 (6 bases). The V gene's germline CDR1 is LNHDA and CDR2 SQIVND (reference sequence). This CDR3 has 17 amino acids. The germline V and J ends were trimmed by 7 bases and 3 bases, with 22 bases remaining between them. The CDR3 coding sequence is TGTGCCAGTATTGGAAGCCGGGACAAGATTTTCAATCAGCCCCAGCATTTT. This encodes CASIGSRDKIFNQPQHF.

This sequence joins TRBV5-8 and TRBJ2-3; possible D gene TRBD1, 5 bases. Trimming stripped 4 bases from V and 0 bases from J, with 15 bases between. This CDR3 contains 16 residues. The germline V gene encodes CDR1 SGHTS and CDR2 YDEGEE. The CDR3 DNA sequence: TGTGCCAGCAGCCCACGCCCCAGGGCCAGCACAGATACGCAGTATTTT. Translated, it gives CASSPRPRASTDTQYF.

The CDR3 spells CSVNDGSYEQYF. For the CDR3, the DNA is TGCAGCGTTAACGACGGGAGCTACGAGCAGTACTTC. This chain uses TRBV29-1 with TRBJ2-5, with a tentative D call TRBD2 (6 bases). The J call could be wrong; TRBJ2-7 is a better fit for the DNA end. This CDR3 contains 12 residues. Germline assignment: CDR1 SQVTM and CDR2 ANQGSEA.

The CDR3 nucleotides read TGTGCCAGCAGTAGCGGGAAAGGTGAGCAGTTCTTC. Protein: CASSSGKGEQFF. The V and J genes are TRBV5-4 and TRBJ2-1; 8 bases agree with TRBD2. This CDR3 is built from 12 residues. V dropped 5 bases and J dropped 9; count of bases not matched to a gene: 4. Per the germline V gene, CDR1 is SGHNT and CDR2 is YYREEE (reference sequence).

The rearrangement links TRBV2 to TRBJ2-2; D perhaps matches TRBD1 (6 bases). The V and J ends lost 8 bases and 5 bases respectively, with 9 bases between them. The CDR3 totals 12 residues. Germline V gene sequence: CDR1 SNHLY, CDR2 FYNNEI. CDR3 DNA sequence: TGTGCCAGCGGTAGGGGGACCGGGGAGCTGTTTTTT. Encoded protein: CASGRGTGELFF. Supplemented by reference TRBV2 and TRBJ2-2, the full variable domain reads EPEVTQTPSHQVTQMGQEVILRCVPISNHLYFYWYRQILGQKVEFLVSFYNNEISEKSEIFDDQFSVERPDGSNFTLKIRSTKLEDSAMYFCASGRGTGELFFGEGSRLTVL.

The chain couples TRBV7-8 to TRBJ2-7; possibly TRBD2 for D (6 bases). The length of the CDR3 is 15 residues. Germline CDR1 and CDR2: SGHVS and FQNEAQ. The V end lost 0 bases, the J end lost 0 bases, and 9 bases lay between the germline ends. The CDR3 reads CASSLAAGSSYEQYF. CDR3 in DNA: TGTGCCAGCAGCTTAGCTGCGGGAAGCTCCTACGAGCAGTACTTC.

This rearrangement joins TRBV11-3 to TRBJ2-2; tentatively, D is TRBD1 (5 bases). The CDR3 is made up of 15 amino acids. V was trimmed by 2 bases and J by 6 bases, leaving 13 bases between them. Germline-derived CDR1 and CDR2 are SGHNT and YENEEA. The CDR3 nucleotides are TGTGCCAGCAGCTTACAGGGTTCTTCGGCCGGGGAGCTGTTTTTT. This translates into CASSLQGSSAGELFF.

The V call is TRBV28, the J call TRBJ2-2; D is possibly TRBD1 (6 bases). Germline CDR1 reads MDHEN; CDR2 reads SYDVKM. The length of the CDR3 is 15 residues. The ends were cut back, 6 bases at V and 0 bases at J, with 11 bases in the middle. The CDR3 region is CASSPYRANTGELFF. The CDR3 nucleotides read TGTGCCAGCAGCCCCTACAGGGCGAACACCGGGGAGCTGTTTTTT.

This sequence joins TRBV5-8 and TRBJ2-1; 8 nucleotides line up with TRBD1. CDR1 is SGHTS, CDR2 YDEGEE, per germline. This CDR3 comprises 17 residues. V shed 2 bases, J shed 4 bases, and the junction held 11 bases outside the gene matches. The CDR3: CASSFNAGTGKYNEQFF. The CDR3 bases are TGTGCCAGCAGCTTTAACGCCGGGACAGGCAAGTACAATGAGCAGTTCTTC.

This clone showed up just once. The chain is built from TRBV15 and TRBJ1-4; the match to TRBD1 covers 8 bases. CDR1 and CDR2 (germline): LNHNV, YYDKDF (reference sequence). The CDR3 totals 16 residues. Trimming took 3 bases from V and 8 from J; bases not matched to a gene: 11. The CDR3 loop reads CATSSPGQGPVEKLFF. The CDR3 region has the DNA TGTGCCACCAGCAGCCCCGGACAGGGCCCTGTCGAAAAACTGTTTTTT.

The CDR3 DNA sequence: TGTGCCAGCTCACGGGACAGCCTTGCCTACGAGCAGTACTTC. Translated, it gives CASSRDSLAYEQYF. The chain uses TRBV18 and TRBJ2-7; 7 bases map to TRBD1. The germline V gene has CDR1 KGHSH and CDR2 LQKENI. The CDR3 is made up of 14 amino acids. Trimming at V came to 4 bases and at J to 2 bases, leaving 5 bases not matched to a gene.

CDR3 in DNA: TGCAGCGCCCCAAGCCCGCGATCCCCCCACAATGAGCAGTTCTTC. Amino acids: CSAPSPRSPHNEQFF. This chain joins TRBV29-1 and TRBJ2-1; D gene uncertain. The CDR3 covers 15 residues. The V gene lost 7 bases and the J gene lost 5 bases, with 21 bases spanning the gap. CDR1 SQVTM and CDR2 ANQGSEA come from the germline V gene.

J is TRBJ2-1 and V is TRBV15; 9 nucleotides align to TRBD1. After removal of 8 bases from V and 9 bases from J, the junction contained 26 bases not matched to a gene. The CDR3 has 19 amino acids. The germline V gene encodes CDR1 LNHNV and CDR2 YYDKDF (reference sequence). The CDR3 region is CATGNPGQGLSGTNTEQFF. In nucleotides, the CDR3 is TGTGCCACCGGAAATCCGGGACAGGGACTATCCGGGACTAATACTGAGCAGTTCTTC.

This sequence joins TRBV28 and TRBJ2-1, with D hard to call. Germline V gene lookup returns CDR1 MDHEN and CDR2 SYDVKM. The CDR3 runs 12 residues. V shed 3 bases and J shed 5 bases, with 5 bases lying between them. This chain's CDR3 is CASSFFHNEQFF. The CDR3 DNA reads TGTGCCAGCAGTTTTTTCCACAATGAGCAGTTCTTC.

CDR3 DNA: TGCGCCAGTAGGCCCGGGACTAGCGGGACCGATGAGCAGTTCTTC. It codes for CASRPGTSGTDEQFF. The gene calls are TRBV10-2 and TRBJ2-1, with 13 bases fitting TRBD2. The CDR3 covers 15 residues. Germline values: CDR1 WSHSY, CDR2 SAAADI. V dropped 9 bases and J dropped 8; count of bases not matched to a gene: 10.

This chain uses TRBV27 with TRBJ1-2; D is undetermined. CDR1 is MNHEY, CDR2 SMNVEV, per germline (reference sequence). V lost 5 bases to trimming and J lost 1 base, with 8 bases between them. The CDR3 contains 13 residues. This CDR3 reads CASSPGGNYGYTF. In nucleotides, the CDR3 is TGTGCCAGCAGTCCGGGAGGTAACTATGGCTACACCTTC.